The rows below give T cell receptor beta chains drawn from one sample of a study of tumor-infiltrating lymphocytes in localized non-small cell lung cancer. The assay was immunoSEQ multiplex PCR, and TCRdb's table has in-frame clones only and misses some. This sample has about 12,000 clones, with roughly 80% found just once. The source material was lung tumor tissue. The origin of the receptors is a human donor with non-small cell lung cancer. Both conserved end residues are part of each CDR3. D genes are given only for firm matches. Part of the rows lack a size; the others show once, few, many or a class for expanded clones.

cdr3_nt: TGTGCCAGCAGCAACTCCTATCGGGAAGCTTTCTTT
cdr3_aa: CASSNSYREAFF
v_call: TRBV7-2
d_call: -
clone_size: -
j_call: TRBJ1-1

cdr3_nt: TGTGCCAGCAGTCCCCTCAAGACAGGGTGGAACACCGGGGAGCTGTTTTTT
cdr3_aa: CASSPLKTGWNTGELFF
v_call: TRBV27
d_call: TRBD1
clone_size: -
j_call: TRBJ2-2

cdr3_nt: TGTGCCAGCAGACCCGGGACAGGGGGCCGCTACGAGCAGTACTTC
cdr3_aa: CASRPGTGGRYEQYF
v_call: TRBV6-5
d_call: TRBD1
clone_size: few
j_call: TRBJ2-7

cdr3_nt: TGTGCCAGCAGTTACTCCGCATACAATGAGCAGTTCTTC
cdr3_aa: CASSYSAYNEQFF
v_call: TRBV6-5
d_call: -
clone_size: once
j_call: TRBJ2-1

cdr3_nt: TGCGCCAGCAGCCAATTTACTTGGACTAGCGGGGACTCCTACGAGCAGTACTTC
cdr3_aa: CASSQFTWTSGDSYEQYF
v_call: TRBV4-1
d_call: TRBD2
clone_size: few
j_call: TRBJ2-7

cdr3_nt: TGTGCCAGCTCACCGAGCGTGGATCAGCCCCAGCATTTT
cdr3_aa: CASSPSVDQPQHF
v_call: TRBV18
d_call: -
clone_size: -
j_call: TRBJ1-5

cdr3_nt: TGTGCCATCAGTGCCGGGACAGGGGACTATGGCTACACCTTC
cdr3_aa: CAISAGTGDYGYTF
v_call: TRBV10-3
d_call: TRBD1
clone_size: -
j_call: TRBJ1-2

cdr3_nt: TGTGCCAGCAGTACCCTAGGGGGCCCCTATGGCTACACCTTC
cdr3_aa: CASSTLGGPYGYTF
v_call: TRBV6-5
d_call: TRBD1
clone_size: -
j_call: TRBJ1-2

cdr3_nt: TGTGCCAGCAGCTTATCTCCGGGGGCGACTGAAAAACTGTTTTTT
cdr3_aa: CASSLSPGATEKLFF
v_call: TRBV7-6
d_call: -
clone_size: -
j_call: TRBJ1-4

cdr3_nt: TGTGCCAGCAGCTCGAACAGGGGGCTGACTGAAGCTTTCTTT
cdr3_aa: CASSSNRGLTEAFF
v_call: TRBV9
d_call: TRBD1
clone_size: -
j_call: TRBJ1-1

cdr3_nt: TGTGCCAGCAGCGTAGGCGCAGCGGGGGGGCAGCGGGAGACCCAGTACTTC
cdr3_aa: CASSVGAAGGQRETQYF
v_call: TRBV9
d_call: TRBD2
clone_size: -
j_call: TRBJ2-5

cdr3_nt: TGTGCCAGCAGCCTTAGGCAGATGAACACTGAAGCTTTCTTT
cdr3_aa: CASSLRQMNTEAFF
v_call: TRBV2
d_call: -
clone_size: -
j_call: TRBJ1-1

cdr3_nt: TGTGCCAGCAGCTTATGGGGGACAGTCTACGAGCAGTACTTC
cdr3_aa: CASSLWGTVYEQYF
v_call: TRBV13
d_call: TRBD1
clone_size: -
j_call: TRBJ2-7

cdr3_nt: TGTGCCTGGTCTCAGGGCGCTACGCAGTATTTT
cdr3_aa: CAWSQGATQYF
v_call: TRBV30
d_call: -
clone_size: once
j_call: TRBJ2-3

cdr3_nt: TGTGCCAGCAGCTTGGCGGGTGGGGCTGGGATACTGAACACTGAAGCTTTCTTT
cdr3_aa: CASSLAGGAGILNTEAFF
v_call: TRBV5-5
d_call: -
clone_size: few
j_call: TRBJ1-1

cdr3_nt: TGCGCCAGCACCCCCGTAATGAGGGACGGATATGGCTACACCTTC
cdr3_aa: CASTPVMRDGYGYTF
v_call: TRBV4-1
d_call: -
clone_size: -
j_call: TRBJ1-2

cdr3_nt: TGTGCCAGTAGTACTGGGTTAGCAGATACGCAGTATTTT
cdr3_aa: CASSTGLADTQYF
v_call: TRBV19
d_call: -
clone_size: -
j_call: TRBJ2-3

cdr3_nt: TGTGCCAGCAGCTTAGGAGGCGGTGGAACTCAAGAGACCCAGTACTTC
cdr3_aa: CASSLGGGGTQETQYF
v_call: TRBV11-2
d_call: -
clone_size: -
j_call: TRBJ2-5

cdr3_nt: TGTGCCAGCAGTCCACAGGGAAGCGGTAATTCACCCCTCCACTTT
cdr3_aa: CASSPQGSGNSPLHF
v_call: TRBV6-1
d_call: -
clone_size: -
j_call: TRBJ1-6

cdr3_nt: TGTGCCAGCAGTGAACGGGGAGGGGTCTATGGCTACACCTTC
cdr3_aa: CASSERGGVYGYTF
v_call: TRBV6-1
d_call: -
clone_size: -
j_call: TRBJ1-2

cdr3_nt: TGTGCCACCAGCGGAGGGCTTCAGGGGGGCACAGATACGCAGTATTTT
cdr3_aa: CATSGGLQGGTDTQYF
v_call: TRBV15
d_call: -
clone_size: few
j_call: TRBJ2-3

cdr3_nt: TGTGCCAGCAGTCCTACAGGGGGCAACACTGAAGCTTTCTTT
cdr3_aa: CASSPTGGNTEAFF
v_call: TRBV9
d_call: TRBD1
clone_size: -
j_call: TRBJ1-1

cdr3_nt: TGTGCCAGCAGCTTTACCATGAGTGAGCAGTTCTTC
cdr3_aa: CASSFTMSEQFF
v_call: TRBV5-5
d_call: -
clone_size: -
j_call: TRBJ2-1

cdr3_nt: TGCGCCAGCAGCCAAGATTTCACAGGCGTCTATGAAGCTTTCTTT
cdr3_aa: CASSQDFTGVYEAFF
v_call: TRBV4-3
d_call: -
clone_size: -
j_call: TRBJ1-1

cdr3_nt: TGTGCCAGCACTTTCGCGGGATACAATGAGCAGTTCTTC
cdr3_aa: CASTFAGYNEQFF
v_call: TRBV27
d_call: -
clone_size: -
j_call: TRBJ2-1

cdr3_nt: TGTGCCAGCAGCACCCCTAGCGGGGTAGCTCTAGATACGCAGTATTTT
cdr3_aa: CASSTPSGVALDTQYF
v_call: TRBV21-1
d_call: -
clone_size: -
j_call: TRBJ2-3

cdr3_nt: TGTGCCAGCAGCGCCCGACAGGGGGACGACGAGCAGTACTTC
cdr3_aa: CASSARQGDDEQYF
v_call: TRBV11-3
d_call: TRBD1
clone_size: -
j_call: TRBJ2-7

cdr3_nt: TGTGCCACCACGCAACAGGGGGCCGACACTGAAGCTTTCTTT
cdr3_aa: CATTQQGADTEAFF
v_call: TRBV2
d_call: TRBD1
clone_size: -
j_call: TRBJ1-1

cdr3_nt: TGTGCCAGCAGTGAATATCCCCAGGGAGGGAGAGGCTACACCTTC
cdr3_aa: CASSEYPQGGRGYTF
v_call: TRBV25-1
d_call: -
clone_size: -
j_call: TRBJ1-2

cdr3_nt: TGTGCCAGCAGCTCAACAACGCTCGGAACTGAAGCTTTCTTT
cdr3_aa: CASSSTTLGTEAFF
v_call: TRBV9
d_call: -
clone_size: -
j_call: TRBJ1-1

cdr3_nt: TGCGCCAGCAGCCGATCGACAGGGATCAACTATGGCTACACCTTC
cdr3_aa: CASSRSTGINYGYTF
v_call: TRBV4-1
d_call: TRBD1
clone_size: -
j_call: TRBJ1-2

cdr3_nt: TGTGCCAGCAGCGCCGGGACAACAACTAATGAAAAACTGTTTTTT
cdr3_aa: CASSAGTTTNEKLFF
v_call: TRBV11-3
d_call: -
clone_size: -
j_call: TRBJ1-4

cdr3_nt: TGCGCCAGCAGTTGGGACAAATCCTATGGCTACACCTTC
cdr3_aa: CASSWDKSYGYTF
v_call: TRBV5-1
d_call: -
clone_size: few
j_call: TRBJ1-2

cdr3_nt: TGTGCCAGCAGCCCCTTACCGGGACTAGCCAACGAGCAGTACTTC
cdr3_aa: CASSPLPGLANEQYF
v_call: TRBV7-8
d_call: TRBD2
clone_size: few
j_call: TRBJ2-7

cdr3_nt: TGTGCCAGTAGTATAATGGACAACACTGAAGCTTTCTTT
cdr3_aa: CASSIMDNTEAFF
v_call: TRBV19
d_call: -
clone_size: -
j_call: TRBJ1-1

cdr3_nt: TGTGCCAGCAGCCTTGGGGCAGGGAGGCAGCCCCAGCATTTT
cdr3_aa: CASSLGAGRQPQHF
v_call: TRBV6-5
d_call: -
clone_size: -
j_call: TRBJ1-5